This TCR beta chain was retrieved from a study of blood T cell repertoires in COVID-19. About the research overall: PBMCs, B-cell-depleted T cells, or T cells provided the cDNA or gDNA that made up the material.

Germline values: CDR1 LNHDA, CDR2 SQIVND (reference sequence). CDR3 size: 16 residues. V lost 7 bases to trimming and J lost 0 bases, with 17 bases between them. All enrollees were roughly 18 to 90 years old and from about 25 US areas. In the original workflow: Estimation of nucleated cell counts relied on the amplification of reference gene primers. Measured with immunoSEQ multiplex PCR; TCRdb has only the in-frame clones, and not every one. Clone size and V and J calls were adopted from that table, with D and trimming inferred from the DNA. The table shows about 220,000 clones, with about 91% occurring only once.

Sequencing was done on a sample of PBMCs or T cells enriched from blood (not recorded which). The chain is built from TRBV19 and TRBJ2-3; TRBD1 is a possible D gene (6 bases). The source is a woman aged 25 to 39 with acute COVID-19. The CDR3 loop is CASNRGTGTSTDTQYF. CDR3 coding DNA: TGTGCCAGTAATAGGGGGACCGGCACTAGCACAGATACGCAGTATTTT.